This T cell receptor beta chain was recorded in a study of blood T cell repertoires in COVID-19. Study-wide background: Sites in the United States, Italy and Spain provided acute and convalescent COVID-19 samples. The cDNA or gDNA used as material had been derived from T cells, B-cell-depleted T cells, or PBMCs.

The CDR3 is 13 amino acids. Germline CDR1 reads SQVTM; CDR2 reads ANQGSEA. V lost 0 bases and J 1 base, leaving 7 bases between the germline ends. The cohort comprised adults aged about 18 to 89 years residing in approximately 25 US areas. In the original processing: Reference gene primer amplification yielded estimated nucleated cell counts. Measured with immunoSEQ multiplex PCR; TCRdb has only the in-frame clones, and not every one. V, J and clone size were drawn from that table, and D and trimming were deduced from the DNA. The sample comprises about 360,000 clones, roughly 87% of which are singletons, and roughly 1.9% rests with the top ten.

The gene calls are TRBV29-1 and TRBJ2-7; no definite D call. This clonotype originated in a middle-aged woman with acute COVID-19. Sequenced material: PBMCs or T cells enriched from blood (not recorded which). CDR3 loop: CSVEEDKSYEQYF. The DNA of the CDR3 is TGCAGCGTTGAAGAAGACAAGTCCTACGAGCAGTACTTC.